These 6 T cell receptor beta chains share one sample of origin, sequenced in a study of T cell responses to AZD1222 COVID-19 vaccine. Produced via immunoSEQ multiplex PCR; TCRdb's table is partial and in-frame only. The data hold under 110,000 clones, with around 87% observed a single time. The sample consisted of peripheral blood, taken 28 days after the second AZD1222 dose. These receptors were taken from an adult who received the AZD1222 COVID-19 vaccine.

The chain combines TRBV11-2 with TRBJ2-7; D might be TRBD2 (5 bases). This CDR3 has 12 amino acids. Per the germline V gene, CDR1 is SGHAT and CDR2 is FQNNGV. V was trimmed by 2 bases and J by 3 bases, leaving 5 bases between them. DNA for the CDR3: TGTGCCAGCAGCTTAACTAGCTACGAGCAGTACTTC. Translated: CASSLTSYEQYF. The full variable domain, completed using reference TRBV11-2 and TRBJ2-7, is EAGVAQSPRYKIIEKRQSVAFWCNPISGHATLYWYQQILGQGPKLLIQFQNNGVVDDSQLPKDRFSAERLKGVDSTLKIQPAKLEDSAVYLCASSLTSYEQYFGPGTRLTVT.

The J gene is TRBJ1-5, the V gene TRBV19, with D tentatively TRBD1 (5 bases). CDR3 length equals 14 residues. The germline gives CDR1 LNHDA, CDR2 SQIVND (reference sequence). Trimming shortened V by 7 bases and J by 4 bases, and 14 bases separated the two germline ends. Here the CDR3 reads CASNAFRTNQPQHF. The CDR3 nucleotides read TGTGCCAGTAATGCATTTCGGACAAATCAGCCCCAGCATTTT.

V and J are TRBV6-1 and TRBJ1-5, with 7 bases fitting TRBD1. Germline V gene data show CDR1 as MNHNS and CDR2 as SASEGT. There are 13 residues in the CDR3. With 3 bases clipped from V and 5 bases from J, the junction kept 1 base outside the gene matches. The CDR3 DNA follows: TGTGCCAGCAGTGATACAGGGGATCAGCCCCAGCATTTT. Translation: CASSDTGDQPQHF.

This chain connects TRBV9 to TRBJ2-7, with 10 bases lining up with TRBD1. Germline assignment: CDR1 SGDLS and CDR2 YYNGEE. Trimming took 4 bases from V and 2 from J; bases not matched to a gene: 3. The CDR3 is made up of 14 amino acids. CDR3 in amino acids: CASSPGQGAYEQYF. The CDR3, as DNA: TGTGCCAGCAGCCCAGGACAGGGGGCCTACGAGCAGTACTTC.

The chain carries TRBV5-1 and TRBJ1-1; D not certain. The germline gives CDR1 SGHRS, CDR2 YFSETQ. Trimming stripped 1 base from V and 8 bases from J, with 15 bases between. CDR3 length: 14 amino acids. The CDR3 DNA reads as TGCGCCAGCAGCTTGTCCAGAAGTAGTTTAGAAGCTTTCTTT. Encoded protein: CASSLSRSSLEAFF.

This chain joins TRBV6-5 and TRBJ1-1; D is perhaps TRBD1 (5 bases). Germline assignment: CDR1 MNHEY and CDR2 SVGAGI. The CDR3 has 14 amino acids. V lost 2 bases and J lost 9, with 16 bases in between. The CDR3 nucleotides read TGTGCCAGCAGTTACGGCCCGGGGGAACCCCAAGCTTTCTTT. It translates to CASSYGPGEPQAFF.